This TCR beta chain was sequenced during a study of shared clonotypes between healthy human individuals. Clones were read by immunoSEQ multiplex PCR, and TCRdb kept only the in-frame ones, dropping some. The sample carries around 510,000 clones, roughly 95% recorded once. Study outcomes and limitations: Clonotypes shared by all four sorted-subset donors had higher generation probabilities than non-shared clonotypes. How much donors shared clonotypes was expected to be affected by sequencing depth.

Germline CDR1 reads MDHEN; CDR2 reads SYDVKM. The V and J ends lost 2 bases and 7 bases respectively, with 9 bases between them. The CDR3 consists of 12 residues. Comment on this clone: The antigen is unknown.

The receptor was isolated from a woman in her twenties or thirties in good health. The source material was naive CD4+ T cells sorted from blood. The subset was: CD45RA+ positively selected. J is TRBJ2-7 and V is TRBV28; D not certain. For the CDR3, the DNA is TGTGCCAGCAGTTTACTCTCGCGGGAGCAGTACTTC. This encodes CASSLLSREQYF.